Below are 27 T cell receptor beta chains sequenced from a single sample in a study of technical replicates of blood from four donors. TCRdb keeps only in-frame clones here, not all; method: immunoSEQ multiplex PCR. Of under 100,000 clones in the sample, 65% to 90% were seen once. Sequencing used PBMCs. The receptor source for this set is a human donor in good health. Some clones in this sample may be carry-over from other donors' samples.

The CDR3 DNA is TGCGCCAGCAGCTTGGGTGGAGGGGAGACCCAGTACTTC. Translated, it gives CASSLGGGETQYF. This rearrangement joins TRBV5-1 to TRBJ2-5, with D possibly matching TRBD2 (6 bases). The V and J ends lost 0 bases and 5 bases respectively, with 8 bases between them. Germline V gene data show CDR1 as SGHRS and CDR2 as YFSETQ. The length of the CDR3 is 13 residues.

The CDR3 sequence: CASSFRGGYGYTF. CDR3 in DNA: TGTGCCAGCAGTTTCAGGGGTGGCTATGGCTACACCTTC. The chain carries TRBV27 and TRBJ1-2, with a tentative D call TRBD1 (6 bases). The length of the CDR3 is 13 residues. Germline V CDR1 and CDR2: MNHEY, SMNVEV (reference sequence). V was shortened by 3 bases and J by 4 bases, with 9 bases between the two germline ends.

The chain couples TRBV11-2 to TRBJ1-4; 8 nucleotides match TRBD1. This CDR3 has 14 amino acids. V trimming: 5 bases; J trimming: 7 bases; junction bases outside the gene matches: 6. The germline V gene encodes CDR1 SGHAT and CDR2 FQNNGV. DNA of the CDR3: TGTGCCAGCAGCGCAGACAGGGGAGCTGAAAAACTGTTTTTT. Translation gives CASSADRGAEKLFF.

In the case of this clone: Germline is not matched at one junction end, which may reflect a read error. V gene TRBV11-1 combines with J gene TRBJ1-3; D remains unclear. Germline V lookup: CDR1 SGHAT, CDR2 FQDESV (reference sequence). The CDR3 contains 14 residues. CDR3 in DNA: TGTGCCAACAGCTTAGGAGGGCTCGGAAACACCATATATTTT. Protein sequence: CANSLGGLGNTIYF.

The rearrangement links TRBV7-8 to TRBJ2-1, with D perhaps TRBD2 (6 bases). Between the trimmed V and J ends, which lost 8 bases and 7 bases, there was a span of 15 bases. Germline V CDR1 and CDR2: SGHVS, FQNEAQ. The CDR3 consists of 13 residues. The CDR3: CASLAGSGNEQFF. Written as DNA, the CDR3 is TGTGCCAGCCTCGCGGGGAGTGGAAATGAGCAGTTCTTC.

This clone was detected only a few times. V is TRBV7-9 and J is TRBJ1-2, with no clear D. Trimming removed 3 bases at V and 4 bases at J, with 12 bases between. CDR1 is SEHNR and CDR2 is FQNEAQ in the germline V gene (reference sequence). The CDR3 is 14 amino acids. Here the CDR3 DNA reads TGTGCCAGCAGCTTCTACGGGTTCGGCTATGGCTACACCTTC. Its translation: CASSFYGFGYGYTF. Drawing the rest from reference TRBV7-9 and TRBJ1-2, the complete variable domain is DTGVSQNPRHKITKRGQNVTFRCDPISEHNRLYWYRQTLGQGPEFLTYFQNEAQLEKSRLLSDRFSAERPKGSFSTLEIQRTEQGDSAMYLCASSFYGFGYGYTFGSGTRLTVV.

This clone was counted between two and nine times. V and J are TRBV2 and TRBJ1-5; the D is unclear. CDR3 length: 14 residues. Trimming took off 2 bases at V and 4 bases at J, with 9 bases between the two ends. Germline V gene sequence: CDR1 SNHLY, CDR2 FYNNEI. The CDR3 sequence: CASSERGPNQPQHF. In DNA, the CDR3 is TGTGCCAGCAGTGAACGAGGGCCAAATCAGCCCCAGCATTTT.

V and J are TRBV6-6 and TRBJ1-2; 7 nucleotides align to TRBD1. Germline trimming cut 6 bases from V and 4 bases from J; bases unmatched to any gene: 11. Germline CDR1 and CDR2: MNHNY and SVGAGI (reference sequence). There are 15 residues in the CDR3. The CDR3 loop reads CASSQGTDVGYGYTF. CDR3 DNA sequence: TGTGCCAGCAGCCAAGGGACAGATGTCGGCTATGGCTACACCTTC.

The J gene is TRBJ2-7, the V gene TRBV20-1; D gene ambiguous. The CDR3 totals 10 residues. Germline V gene sequence: CDR1 DFQATT, CDR2 SNEGSKA (reference sequence). V was shortened by 0 bases and J by 7 bases, with 4 bases between the two germline ends. The CDR3 sequence: CSARDLEQYF. The CDR3 DNA sequence: TGCAGTGCTAGAGATCTTGAGCAGTACTTC.

The chain links TRBV6-4 to TRBJ1-1; D remains ambiguous. The CDR3 spans 13 residues. With 0 bases removed from V and 4 bases from J, the gap between germline ends came to 6 bases. Per germline, CDR1 MRHNA and CDR2 SNTAGT. The CDR3 protein is CASSDSFGTEAFF. The CDR3, as DNA: TGTGCCAGCAGTGACTCTTTCGGCACTGAAGCTTTCTTT.

This sequence joins TRBV27 and TRBJ2-3; TRBD1 is a possible D gene (6 bases). The V end was cut by 5 bases, the J end by 8 bases, with 20 bases between. This CDR3 is built from 15 residues. Germline CDR1 is MNHEY and CDR2 is SMNVEV (reference sequence). CDR3 in amino acids: CASSAGVPNSGTQYF. The CDR3 DNA is TGTGCCAGCAGTGCAGGGGTCCCGAACAGTGGTACGCAGTATTTT.

This chain joins TRBV10-3 and TRBJ2-7, with TRBD1 identical over 11 bases. This CDR3 is built from 14 residues. Germline CDR1 ENHRY, CDR2 SYGVKD. Unmatched junction bases numbered 3, after V lost 6 bases and J lost 2 bases. The CDR3 spells CAIRGQGGAYEQYF. The CDR3 DNA follows: TGTGCCATCAGGGGACAGGGGGGTGCCTACGAGCAGTACTTC.

The chain joins TRBV7-3 to TRBJ2-1; D unclear. This CDR3 region has 15 residues. Trimming took off 5 bases at V and 6 bases at J, with 17 bases between the two ends. CDR1 and CDR2 (germline): SGHTA, FQGTGA. This chain's CDR3 is CASSLQPVAINEQFF. The CDR3 coding sequence is TGTGCCAGCAGCCTGCAACCGGTAGCAATCAATGAGCAGTTCTTC.

As DNA, the CDR3 is TGTGCCAGCAGCCCAAGACTAGCGGGAGCCGGGGAGCTGTTTTTT. This codes for CASSPRLAGAGELFF. The chain joins TRBV11-2 to TRBJ2-2; 12 nucleotides match TRBD2. The CDR3 extends over 15 amino acids. V lost 5 bases to trimming and J lost 6 bases; unmatched junction nucleotides: 4. Germline CDR1 is SGHAT and CDR2 is FQNNGV. Using reference TRBV11-2 and TRBJ2-2 for the parts outside the CDR3, the full variable domain is EAGVAQSPRYKIIEKRQSVAFWCNPISGHATLYWYQQILGQGPKLLIQFQNNGVVDDSQLPKDRFSAERLKGVDSTLKIQPAKLEDSAVYLCASSPRLAGAGELFFGEGSRLTVL.

This chain connects TRBV7-6 to TRBJ2-1; possible D gene TRBD2, 5 bases. CDR1 and CDR2 from the germline V gene are SGHVS and FNYEAQ. V dropped 7 bases and J dropped 4 bases, with 17 bases sitting between them. The CDR3 loop spans 15 amino acids. In DNA, the CDR3 is TGTGCCAGCAAACTGGACTCAAGCAGGTACAATGAGCAGTTCTTC. The encoded protein is CASKLDSSRYNEQFF. Filled out from reference TRBV7-6 and TRBJ2-1, the complete variable domain reads GAGVSQSPRYKVTKRGQDVALRCDPISGHVSLYWYRQALGQGPEFLTYFNYEAQQDKSGLPNDRFSAERPEGSISTLTIQRTEQRDSAMYRCASKLDSSRYNEQFFGPGTRLTVL.

This clone has only a few counts. At one end the junction does not follow the germline gene, possibly because of a read error. The V call is TRBV14, the J call TRBJ1-4; D not certain. This CDR3 has 12 residues. CDR1 is SGHDN, CDR2 FVKESK, per germline. CDR3 protein: CASSQARVPCLF. CDR3 sequence (DNA): TGTGCCAGCAGCCAAGCGCGCGTCCCTTGTCTTTTT.

The chain uses TRBV25-1 and TRBJ2-1, with TRBD2 matching 9 bases. This CDR3 is 16 amino acids long. Unmatched junction bases numbered 16, after V lost 7 bases and J lost 9 bases. CDR1 MGHDK and CDR2 SYGVNS come from the germline V gene. CDR3 nucleotide sequence: TGTGCCAGCACTAATGGGCCCTCTAGCGGGAAGGTTGAGCAGTTCTTC. It encodes CASTNGPSSGKVEQFF.

The rearrangement uses TRBV19 and TRBJ2-3, with 9 bases aligning to TRBD1. This CDR3 has 15 residues. The V gene end was trimmed by 3 bases and the J gene end by 3 bases; junction bases not matched to a gene: 4. Per germline, CDR1 LNHDA and CDR2 SQIVND (reference sequence). Written as DNA, the CDR3 is TGTGCCAGTAGTATCGGAGGGACAGGGACAGATACGCAGTATTTT. This sequence encodes CASSIGGTGTDTQYF.

This clone is a singleton in its sample. This chain connects TRBV9 to TRBJ1-2, with D maybe TRBD1 (5 bases). The CDR3 contains 17 residues. The V end was cut by 3 bases, the J end by 1 base, with 19 bases between. Germline CDR1 is SGDLS and CDR2 is YYNGEE. CDR3 amino acids: CASSAEKVGARNYGYTF. CDR3 nucleotides: TGTGCCAGCAGCGCCGAAAAAGTAGGGGCACGTAACTATGGCTACACCTTC.

The CDR3 region is CASSLWGGITDTQYF. CDR3 sequence (DNA): TGTGCCAGCAGCTTATGGGGCGGGATAACAGATACGCAGTATTTT. This sequence joins TRBV4-2 and TRBJ2-3, with D maybe TRBD2 (6 bases). CDR1 is LGHNA and CDR2 is YNFKEQ in the germline V gene. Trimming took off 5 bases at V and 3 bases at J, with 15 bases between the two ends. This CDR3 contains 15 residues.

V is TRBV5-1 and J is TRBJ1-2; possible D gene TRBD1, 6 bases. CDR3 size: 17 residues. The V and J ends lost 1 base and 9 bases respectively, with 25 bases between them. In germline, CDR1 is SGHRS, CDR2 YFSETQ. For the CDR3, the DNA is TGCGCCAGCAGCTTGCCCGGAACAGGGACCCCAGGGAGTAGCTACACCTTC. This gives the protein CASSLPGTGTPGSSYTF.

The V and J genes are TRBV4-1 and TRBJ2-5; D unresolved. V was cut by 5 bases and J by 2 bases, with 12 bases left in between. The CDR3 sequence is 14 residues long. The germline V gene encodes CDR1 MGHRA and CDR2 YSYEKL. The CDR3 DNA reads TGCGCCAGCAGCTACACAGAGAAACAAGAGACCCAGTACTTC. Its protein product is CASSYTEKQETQYF.

The chain is built from TRBV5-1 and TRBJ1-1; 7 bases line up with TRBD1. CDR3 length: 12 residues. J was trimmed by 9 bases and V by 4 bases; bases with no gene match: 6. The germline CDR1 and CDR2 sequences are SGHRS and YFSETQ. CDR3 sequence: CASSQQTGKAFF. The CDR3 bases are TGCGCCAGCAGCCAACAGACAGGGAAAGCTTTCTTT.

The chain recombines TRBV10-3 with TRBJ2-1, with 14 bases identical to TRBD2. CDR3 size: 15 residues. Germline trimming cut 5 bases from V and 7 bases from J; bases unmatched to any gene: 4. Germline V gene data show CDR1 as ENHRY and CDR2 as SYGVKD. This CDR3 is CAISRTSGRRNEQFF. CDR3 DNA: TGTGCCATCAGTCGGACTAGCGGGAGGAGGAATGAGCAGTTCTTC.

The chain couples TRBV10-3 to TRBJ1-6, with 8 bases aligning to TRBD1. With V trimmed by 6 bases and J by 4 bases, 5 bases remained unmatched. Germline-derived CDR1 and CDR2 are ENHRY and SYGVKD. There are 15 residues in the CDR3. CDR3 coding DNA: TGTGCCATCAGGATGACAGGGGAGTATAATTCACCCCTCCACTTT. Its protein product is CAIRMTGEYNSPLHF.

The rearrangement uses TRBV30 and TRBJ2-1, with TRBD2 matching 7 bases. CDR1 and CDR2 (germline): GTSNPN, SVGIG (reference sequence). The CDR3 runs to 15 residues. V was clipped by 0 bases and J by 5 bases; unmatched bases: 7. In DNA, the CDR3 is TGTGCCTGGAGTGTTGGGCCGGGAGGTAACAATGAGCAGTTCTTC. Its translation: CAWSVGPGGNNEQFF. Using reference TRBV30 and TRBJ2-1 for the parts outside the CDR3, the full variable domain is SQTIHQWPATLVQPVGSPLSLECTVEGTSNPNLYWYRQAAGRGLQLLFYSVGIGQISSEVPQNLSASRPQDRQFILSSKKLLLSDSGFYLCAWSVGPGGNNEQFFGPGTRLTVL.

V gene TRBV30 combines with J gene TRBJ2-7; 10 bases line up with TRBD1. There are 15 residues in the CDR3. The germline V gene has CDR1 GTSNPN and CDR2 SVGIG (reference sequence). With 4 bases clipped from V and 0 bases from J, the junction kept 6 bases outside the gene matches. The CDR3 spells CAWNRGQGISYEQYF. The CDR3 DNA reads TGTGCCTGGAATCGGGGACAGGGGATCTCCTACGAGCAGTACTTC.